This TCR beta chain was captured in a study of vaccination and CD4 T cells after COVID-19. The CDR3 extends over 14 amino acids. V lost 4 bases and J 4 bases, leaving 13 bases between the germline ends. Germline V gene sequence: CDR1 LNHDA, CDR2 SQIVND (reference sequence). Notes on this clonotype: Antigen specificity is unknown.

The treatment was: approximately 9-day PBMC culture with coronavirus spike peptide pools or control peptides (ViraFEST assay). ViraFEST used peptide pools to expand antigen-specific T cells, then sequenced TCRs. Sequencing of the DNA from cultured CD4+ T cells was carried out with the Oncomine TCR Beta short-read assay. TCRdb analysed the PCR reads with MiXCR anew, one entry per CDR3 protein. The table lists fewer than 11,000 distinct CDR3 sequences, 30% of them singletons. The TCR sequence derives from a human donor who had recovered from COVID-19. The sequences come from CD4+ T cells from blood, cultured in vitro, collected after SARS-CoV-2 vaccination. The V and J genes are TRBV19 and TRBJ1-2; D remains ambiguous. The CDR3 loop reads CASSTLEYPYGYTF. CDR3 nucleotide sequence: TGTGCCAGTAGTACCCTCGAGTATCCCTATGGCTACACCTTC.